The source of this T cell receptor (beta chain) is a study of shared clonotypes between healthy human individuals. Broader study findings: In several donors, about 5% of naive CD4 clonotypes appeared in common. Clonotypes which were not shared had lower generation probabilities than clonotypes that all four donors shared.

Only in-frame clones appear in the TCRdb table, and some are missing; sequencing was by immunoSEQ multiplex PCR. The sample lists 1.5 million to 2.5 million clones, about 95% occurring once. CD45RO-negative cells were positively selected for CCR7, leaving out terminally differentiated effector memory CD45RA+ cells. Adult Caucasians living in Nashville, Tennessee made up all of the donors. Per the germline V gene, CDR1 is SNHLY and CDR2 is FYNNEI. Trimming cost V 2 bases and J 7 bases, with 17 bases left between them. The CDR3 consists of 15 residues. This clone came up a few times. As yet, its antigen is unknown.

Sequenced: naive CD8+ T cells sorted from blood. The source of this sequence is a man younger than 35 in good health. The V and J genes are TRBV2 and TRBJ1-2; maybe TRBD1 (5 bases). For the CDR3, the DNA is TGTGCCAGCAGTGAAACCGGGACCTCTCGGGTTGGCTACACCTTC. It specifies CASSETGTSRVGYTF.